The entry that follows covers one TCR beta chain sequence. These data are taken from a study of radiotherapy plus CTLA-4 blockade in lung cancer. Data came from immunoSEQ multiplex PCR; TCRdb stores just in-frame clones and leaves some out. The sample comprises roughly 88,000 clones, roughly 80% of which are singletons, and around 0.78% rests with the top ten. The CDR3 has 14 residues. The V and J ends lost 0 bases and 0 bases respectively, with 6 bases between them. Per the germline V gene, CDR1 is KGHSH and CDR2 is LQKENI. Sequences were derived from peripheral blood, sampled from a patient treated with radiotherapy plus ipilimumab. V gene TRBV18 combines with J gene TRBJ2-7, with D possibly TRBD1 on 5 matching bases. The origin of this receptor is a human donor with non-small cell lung cancer who had stable disease on radiotherapy plus ipilimumab. Written as DNA, the CDR3 is TGTGCCAGCTCACCACCAACAGGCTCCTACGAGCAGTACTTC. Amino acid sequence: CASSPPTGSYEQYF.